The following is a T cell receptor beta chain sequence with its context. What it binds is unknown. This entry is derived from a study of T cells after posttransplantation cyclophosphamide. Overall study findings and caveats: Blood and skin or GI T cell repertoires showed limited TRB overlap. Donor CD8+ memory clones often dominated recipient blood repertoires at later times.

This CDR3 spans 15 amino acids. The V gene end was trimmed by 7 bases and the J gene end by 5 bases; junction bases not matched to a gene: 9. CDR1 is MNHNS, CDR2 SASEGT, per germline. Data came from immunoSEQ multiplex PCR; TCRdb stores just in-frame clones and leaves some out. The sample contains about 24,000 clones, none of them singletons. The sample consisted of PBMCs. The source is a woman aged 60 to 75 in good health, CMV-negative, and a related stem cell transplant donor. The rearrangement joins TRBV6-1 to TRBJ2-1; 9 positions match TRBD2. The CDR3 nucleotides are TGTGCCAGCAAGAGAGCGGGGGGCGAAAACAATGAGCAGTTCTTC. This gives the protein CASKRAGGENNEQFF.